The rows below give T cell receptor beta chains drawn from one sample of a study of human T cells and chemical hapten exposure. TCRdb re-analysed the RACE reads in MiXCR, keeping a single row per CDR3 protein. The data hold tens of thousands of distinct CDR3 sequences, with 3.7% observed a single time. What was sequenced was whole blood. Receptors were obtained from a human donor in good health. Some clones in this sample may be carry-over from other donors' samples. The CDR3 runs from the conserved cysteine through the conserved F or W. The order of the fields is clone size, J gene, D gene, V gene, CDR3 protein. The D gene is left open where the match is weak. Part of the rows lack a size; the others show once, few, many or a class for expanded clones.

few TRBJ2-3 NA TRBV9 CASSVEGTTDTQYF
many TRBJ1-3 NA TRBV20-1 CSARDLLLDTIYF
many TRBJ2-3 TRBD2 TRBV6-6 CASTQLAEGDTQYF
many TRBJ2-3 TRBD2 TRBV20-1 CSAPEGLAGGPTQYF
many TRBJ1-5 NA TRBV20-1 CSASLASAWGQPQHF
NA TRBJ1-4 NA TRBV5-6 CASSLGMSNEKLFF
few TRBJ2-5 TRBD1 TRBV2 CASKRDPRQGRRETQYF
NA TRBJ1-2 NA TRBV4-2 CASSQDRAKNYGYTF
few TRBJ2-1 NA TRBV12-3/TRBV12-4 CASSFGSSYNEQFF
many TRBJ2-5 NA TRBV6-1 CASSEGGGQETQYF
many TRBJ2-2 TRBD1 TRBV6-4 CASSDEQGASGELFF
few TRBJ1-5 TRBD1 TRBV6-1 CASRSTPGQGNQPQHF
NA TRBJ2-2 TRBD1 TRBV28 CASSARGTGITGELFF
NA TRBJ2-5 TRBD2 TRBV5-4 CASSLDSLAGAIGSETQYF
many TRBJ2-3 NA TRBV6-1 CASSARPVDSPDTQYF
NA TRBJ2-3 TRBD1 TRBV9 CASSVVQGLTDTQYF
many TRBJ1-1 TRBD1 TRBV6-5 CASSSRPGQGRNTEAFF
many TRBJ2-3 TRBD1 TRBV10-3 CAISGGQLDTDTQYF
many TRBJ1-6 NA TRBV27 CASSLDGENSPLHF
many TRBJ1-2 NA TRBV29-1 CSVEVIPGIVLGYTF
few TRBJ1-6 NA TRBV6-1 CASSELRPSGNSPLHF
few TRBJ2-2 NA TRBV27 CASSFGTLNTGELFF
many TRBJ2-7 NA TRBV7-9 CASSSPGSSYEQYF
many TRBJ1-1 TRBD1 TRBV7-3 CASSAGTGATEAFF
many TRBJ2-3 NA TRBV18 CASSPLAESTDTQYF
few TRBJ1-5 NA TRBV27 CASSFGKGQPQHF
many TRBJ1-2 NA TRBV29-1 CSVEFGVGGYTF
many TRBJ1-1 NA TRBV28 CASSPHRVNTEAFF
many TRBJ2-1 NA TRBV3-1 CASSQDQLGNNEQFF
few TRBJ1-2 NA TRBV2 CASSGPGTTNYGYTF
many TRBJ2-7 NA TRBV28 CASSLFKGYEQYF
many TRBJ1-1 NA TRBV28 CASTPRIDTEAFF
few TRBJ2-5 NA TRBV19 CASSIGHGTVETQYF
many TRBJ1-5 TRBD1 TRBV5-1 CASSPAGQGVGQPQHF
many TRBJ1-5 TRBD1 TRBV6-2/TRBV6-3 CASRWTGGGNQPQHF
NA TRBJ2-3 NA TRBV28 CASGEGGPRGTDTQYF
few TRBJ1-1 NA TRBV18 CASSDVSNTEAFF
many TRBJ1-4 NA TRBV7-9 CASSLWSAGVNEKLFF
few TRBJ1-2 NA TRBV12-3/TRBV12-4 CASSIQGGYTF
many TRBJ2-3 TRBD2 TRBV5-1 CASSWLAVTDTQYF
many TRBJ2-7 TRBD1 TRBV18 CASSRQDDREYF
few TRBJ2-1 TRBD1 TRBV20-1 CSARGVETGVLEQFF
many TRBJ2-3 NA TRBV7-3 CASSLGSRSTDTQYF
few TRBJ2-3 TRBD2 TRBV28 CASSPYLTSGSSTQYF
many TRBJ2-1 NA TRBV12-3/TRBV12-4 CASSLDGGNEQFF
many TRBJ2-7 TRBD2 TRBV18 CASSPHPRLAPDEQYF
NA TRBJ1-5 TRBD1 TRBV27 CASSLDRGLGQPQHF
NA TRBJ2-5 NA TRBV12-3/TRBV12-4 CASTPALQETQYF
medium-sized TRBJ2-1 NA TRBV29-1 CSVGQNHNEQFF
many TRBJ2-1 NA TRBV5-1 CASSLVEGPRFF
NA TRBJ2-5 NA TRBV29-1 CSLLGGEDIVETLYF
many TRBJ2-4 TRBD1 TRBV28 CASSFRDRGAKNIQYF
many TRBJ2-7 NA TRBV28 CASKVEQYF
many TRBJ2-1 NA TRBV12-3/TRBV12-4 CASSFRGADEQFF
many TRBJ1-6 NA TRBV7-2 CASSRRASHPNSPLHF
many TRBJ2-7 NA TRBV28 CASSPIDRTWVQYF
many TRBJ2-1 TRBD1 TRBV29-1 CSVDGTGGNEQFF